The sequence of this T cell receptor (beta chain) was determined in a study of T-cell memory formation after mild COVID-19. For this clonotype: Its antigen is currently unknown.

Regarding the study as a whole: That cross-reactive memory joined was suggested by some responding clones appearing in pre-infection memory. Most CD4+ clones that shrank were in CM and EM, while CD8+ ones turned up in EMRA.

Germline V CDR1 and CDR2: SEHNR, FQNEAQ (reference sequence). The ends lost 1 base at V and 13 bases at J; junction bases unmatched: 7. The CDR3 length is 13 residues. TCR alpha and TCR beta cDNA libraries carrying sample barcodes and UMIs came from 5'RACE with constant-segment primers. TCRdb fed the 5' RACE reads into MiXCR, producing one record per CDR3 protein. The sample records approximately 100,000 distinct CDR3 sequences, 17% being singletons. J is TRBJ2-3 and V is TRBV7-9; 8 nucleotides align to TRBD1. The sample taken for sequencing was PBMCs or a T cell subset sorted from them (not recorded which). The sequence came from an adult woman who had mild COVID-19 (a few samples of this study predate the infection). Cell type and time point are not known. CDR3 sequence: CASSLESRGLKYF. In nucleotides, the CDR3 is TGTGCCAGCAGCTTAGAGTCCAGGGGGCTCAAGTATTTT.